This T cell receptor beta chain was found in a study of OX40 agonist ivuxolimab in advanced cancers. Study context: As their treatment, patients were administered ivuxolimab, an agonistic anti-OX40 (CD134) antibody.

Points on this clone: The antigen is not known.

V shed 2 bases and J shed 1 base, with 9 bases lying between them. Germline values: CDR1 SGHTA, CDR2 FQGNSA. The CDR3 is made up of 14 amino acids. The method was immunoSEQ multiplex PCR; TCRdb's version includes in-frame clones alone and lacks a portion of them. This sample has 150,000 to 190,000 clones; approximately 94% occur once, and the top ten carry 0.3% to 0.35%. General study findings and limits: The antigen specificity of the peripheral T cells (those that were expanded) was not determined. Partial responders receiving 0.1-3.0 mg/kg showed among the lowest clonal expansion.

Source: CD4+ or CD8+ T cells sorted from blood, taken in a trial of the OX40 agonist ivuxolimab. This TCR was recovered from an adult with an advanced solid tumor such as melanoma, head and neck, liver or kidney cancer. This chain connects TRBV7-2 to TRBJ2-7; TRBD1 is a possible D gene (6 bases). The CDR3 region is CASSLYQGSYEQYF. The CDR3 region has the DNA TGTGCCAGCAGCTTATACCAGGGGTCCTACGAGCAGTACTTC.